This T cell receptor (beta chain) was sequenced in a study of blood T cell repertoires in COVID-19. Study-level background: COVID-19 samples from acute and convalescent phases originated in the United States, Italy and Spain. In each case, the material was cDNA or gDNA derived from T cells, B-cell-depleted T cells, or PBMCs.

As originally analysed: Reference gene primer amplification yielded estimated nucleated cell counts. Profiled with immunoSEQ multiplex PCR; TCRdb holds only in-frame clones, not every one. V and J calls and clone size are as listed in that table; D and trimming were resolved from the DNA. The table includes 150,000 to 250,000 clones, about 85% detected once. One Seattle source followed patients from active infection through their disease course. The V and J ends lost 4 bases and 4 bases, in that order; junction bases with no gene match: 5. The CDR3 loop spans 14 amino acids. Germline assignment: CDR1 LGHDT and CDR2 YNNKEL (reference sequence).

Sequencing was carried out using peripheral blood. The chain recombines TRBV3-1 (or the pseudogene TRBV3-2) with TRBJ1-1, with 8 bases that match TRBD1. The origin of this receptor is a woman between 40 and 50 years old with COVID-19, enrolled during active disease. The chain's CDR3 is CASSLDRGGTEAFF. The CDR3 coding sequence is TGTGCCAGCAGCCTAGACAGGGGCGGCACTGAAGCTTTCTTT.